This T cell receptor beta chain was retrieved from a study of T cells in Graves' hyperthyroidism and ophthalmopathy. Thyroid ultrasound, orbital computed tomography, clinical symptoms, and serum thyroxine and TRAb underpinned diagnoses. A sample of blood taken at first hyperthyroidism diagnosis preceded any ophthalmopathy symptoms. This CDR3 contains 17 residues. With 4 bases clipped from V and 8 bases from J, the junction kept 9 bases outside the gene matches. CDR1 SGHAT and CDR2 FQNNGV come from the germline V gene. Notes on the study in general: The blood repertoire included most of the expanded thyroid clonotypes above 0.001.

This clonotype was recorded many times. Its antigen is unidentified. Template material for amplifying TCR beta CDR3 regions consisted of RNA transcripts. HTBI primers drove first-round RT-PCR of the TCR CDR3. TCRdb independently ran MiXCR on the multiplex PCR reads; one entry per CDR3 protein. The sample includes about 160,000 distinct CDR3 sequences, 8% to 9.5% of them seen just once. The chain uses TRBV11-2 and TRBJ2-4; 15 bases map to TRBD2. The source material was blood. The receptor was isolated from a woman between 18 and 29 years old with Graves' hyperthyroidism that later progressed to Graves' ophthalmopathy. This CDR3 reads CASSSIRTSGGADIQYF. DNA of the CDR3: TGTGCCAGCAGCTCTATTCGGACTAGCGGGGGGGCGGACATTCAGTACTTC.